This TCR beta chain was sequenced during a study of cytomegalovirus exposure and HLA in healthy donors. General study points: TCR beta sequences reportedly predicted most subjects' HLA-A and HLA-B alleles accurately. The classifier reportedly diagnosed cytomegalovirus status with high sensitivity and specificity.

PCR employed 60 Vbeta and 13 Jbeta primers. Repertoires were generated with immunoSEQ multiplex PCR, while TCRdb's copy carries only in-frame clones and drops some. This table has over 200,000 clones, approximately 80% appearing once. As to this clone: Antigen unknown.

Germline lookup yields CDR1 MNHEY and CDR2 SMNVEV (reference sequence). V was clipped by 3 bases and J by 2 bases, with 10 bases between them. The CDR3 extends over 15 amino acids. The origin of this receptor is a male donor in good health and CMV-seronegative. J is TRBJ2-2 and V is TRBV27, with D possibly TRBD1 on 5 matching bases. Sequences were obtained from PBMCs. The CDR3, as DNA: TGTGCCAGCAGTTTTATGGGGCCAAACACCGGGGAGCTGTTTTTT. Translated: CASSFMGPNTGELFF.